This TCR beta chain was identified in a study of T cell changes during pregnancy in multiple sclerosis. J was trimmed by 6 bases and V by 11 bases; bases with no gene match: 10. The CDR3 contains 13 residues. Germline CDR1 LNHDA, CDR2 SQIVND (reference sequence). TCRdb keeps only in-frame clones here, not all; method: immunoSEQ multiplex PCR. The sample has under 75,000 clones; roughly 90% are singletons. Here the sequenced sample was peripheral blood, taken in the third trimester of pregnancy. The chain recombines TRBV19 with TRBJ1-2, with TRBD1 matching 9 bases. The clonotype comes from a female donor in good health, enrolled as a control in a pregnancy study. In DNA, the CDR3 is TGTGCCGGCCGGGACAGGGAAACGGATGGCTACACCTTC. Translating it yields CAGRDRETDGYTF. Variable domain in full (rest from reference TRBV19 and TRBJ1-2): DGGITQSPKYLFRKEGQNVTLSCEQNLNHDAMYWYRQDPGQGLRLIYYSQIVNDFQKGDIAEGYSVSREKKESFPLTVTSAQKNPTAFYLCAGRDRETDGYTFGSGTRLTVV.